Following are 24 T cell receptor beta chains from one sample sequenced in a study of blood T cells in healthy people across ages. For the second PCR, which ran for 7 to 11 cycles, a sample-barcoded 5' primer and a J-beta primer mix were used. TCRdb analysed the 5' RACE reads with MiXCR anew, one entry per CDR3 protein. The sample carries approximately 790,000 distinct CDR3 sequences, under 80% recorded once. The sample taken for sequencing was blood. These receptors were collected from a man aged 30 to 45 in good health.

The chain uses TRBV27 and TRBJ1-2; 8 bases match TRBD1. CDR1 is MNHEY, CDR2 SMNVEV, per germline (reference sequence). The CDR3 is 14 residues long. Trimming at V came to 8 bases and at J to 2 bases, leaving 7 bases not matched to a gene. CDR3 in DNA: TGTGCCAGCGGAAACAGGGGGATAAACTATGGCTACACCTTC. It encodes CASGNRGINYGYTF.

J is TRBJ2-1 and V is TRBV20-1; D unresolved. Between the trimmed V and J ends, which lost 3 bases and 3 bases, there was a span of 6 bases. The CDR3 totals 12 residues. Germline CDR1 and CDR2: DFQATT and SNEGSKA (reference sequence). In DNA, the CDR3 is TGCAGTGCTAGTCTTTTCTACAATGAGCAGTTCTTC. Amino acids: CSASLFYNEQFF.

The chain employs TRBV5-1 and TRBJ1-1; D is perhaps TRBD1 (5 bases). The CDR3 is 15 amino acids. V gave up 0 bases and J gave up 1 base, with 10 bases separating them. Germline V gene lookup returns CDR1 SGHRS and CDR2 YFSETQ. The CDR3 reads CASSLAGGGNTEAFF. CDR3 nucleotide sequence: TGCGCCAGCAGCTTGGCGGGGGGAGGGAACACTGAAGCTTTCTTT. The entire variable domain, with the rest obtained from reference TRBV5-1 and TRBJ1-1, is as follows: KAGVTQTPRYLIKTRGQQVTLSCSPISGHRSVSWYQQTPGQGLQFLFEYFSETQRNKGNFPGRFSGRQFSNSRSEMNVSTLELGDSALYLCASSLAGGGNTEAFFGQGTRLTVV.

This chain joins TRBV15 and TRBJ2-4; D ambiguous. The J call is in doubt because the DNA end fits TRBJ2-5 better. Germline V lookup: CDR1 LNHNV, CDR2 YYDKDF (reference sequence). The CDR3 is made up of 14 amino acids. CDR3 sequence (DNA): TGTGCCACCAGCAGAGATTTGGGTCAAGAGACCCAGTACTTC. As protein: CATSRDLGQETQYF.

In this sample, this clonotype turned up a few times. This chain connects TRBV4-2 to TRBJ1-2, with 9 bases identical to TRBD1. V was pared by 1 base and J by 4 bases, with 7 bases of the junction left unmatched. The germline CDR1 and CDR2 sequences are LGHNA and YNFKEQ. The CDR3 has 16 amino acids. The CDR3 loop reads CASSQGDRERGYGYTF. DNA for the CDR3: TGTGCCAGCAGCCAAGGGGACAGGGAGAGGGGCTATGGCTACACCTTC.

This sequence joins TRBV5-4 and TRBJ2-7; 8 positions match TRBD2. The J segment lost 2 bases and the V segment lost 3 bases, leaving 10 bases of the junction unmatched. There are 16 residues in the CDR3. Germline V gives CDR1 SGHNT, CDR2 YYREEE (reference sequence). The CDR3, as DNA: TGTGCCAGCAGCTGGTACAGCGGGGGCTCAACCTACGAGCAGTACTTC. Translation: CASSWYSGGSTYEQYF.

The J gene is TRBJ2-3, the V gene TRBV6-5, with 8 bases that match TRBD1. The CDR3 has 14 amino acids. CDR1 is MNHEY and CDR2 is SVGAGI in the germline V gene. The DNA for the CDR3 is TGTGGTGTTCACTCAGGGGGCCCCACAGATACGCAGTATTTT. It translates to CGVHSGGPTDTQYF.

A note on this clonotype: The junction departs from the called germline gene at one end, perhaps through a read error. The J gene is TRBJ2-7, the V gene TRBV14; D is possibly TRBD1 (5 bases). Germline CDR1 reads SGHDN; CDR2 reads FVKESK. The CDR3 length is 13 residues. CDR3 protein: CAISQARVGEQYF. The CDR3 DNA follows: TGTGCCATCAGCCAAGCCAGGGTAGGGGAGCAGTACTTC.

The DNA for the CDR3 is TGTGCCATCAGTGGCAACAGGGGCGGCGGGGAGCTGTTTTTT. Its translation is CAISGNRGGGELFF. This chain uses TRBV10-3 with TRBJ2-2; 7 positions agree with TRBD1. The V gene's germline CDR1 is ENHRY and CDR2 SYGVKD. There are 14 residues in the CDR3. V shed 4 bases, J shed 7 bases, and the junction held 6 bases outside the gene matches.

This clonotype was observed a few times. The gene calls are TRBV20-1 and TRBJ2-1; the match to TRBD2 covers 8 bases. V lost 3 bases and J lost 6; bases outside the gene matches: 10. CDR3 size: 15 residues. Germline CDR1 is DFQATT and CDR2 is SNEGSKA (reference sequence). CDR3 sequence reads: CSARAPQGLGNEQFF. CDR3 in DNA: TGCAGTGCTAGGGCACCACAGGGACTAGGCAATGAGCAGTTCTTC.

The CDR3 DNA is TGTGCCAGCAGTGCGTTGACAGGGAATGGCTACACCTTC. The encoded protein is CASSALTGNGYTF. The chain joins TRBV27 to TRBJ1-2; TRBD1 matches at 7 bases. This CDR3 spans 13 amino acids. V was clipped by 5 bases and J by 6 bases; unmatched bases: 6. Germline lookup yields CDR1 MNHEY and CDR2 SMNVEV (reference sequence).

This clonotype showed up just a few times. J is TRBJ1-2 and V is TRBV6-5; D unresolved. CDR3 length equals 14 residues. The ends were cut back, 6 bases at V and 2 bases at J, with 13 bases in the middle. The germline gives CDR1 MNHEY, CDR2 SVGAGI. The CDR3 DNA follows: TGTGCCAGCAGGGGTCGGGGTAGGAACTATGGCTACACCTTC. Amino acid sequence: CASRGRGRNYGYTF.

The V and J genes are TRBV27 and TRBJ2-7; D is unclear. The V and J ends lost 0 bases and 3 bases respectively, with 12 bases between them. This CDR3 has 15 residues. Germline CDR1 and CDR2: MNHEY and SMNVEV (reference sequence). CDR3 in amino acids: CASSLSNRGYYEQYF. In DNA, the CDR3 is TGTGCCAGCAGTTTATCGAACAGAGGATACTACGAGCAGTACTTC.

As for this clonotype: A much larger clone lies one base from this, so it may be a read error. The rearrangement joins TRBV7-9 to TRBJ2-7; TRBD1 agrees at 7 bases. This CDR3 is built from 12 residues. CDR1 is SEHNR, CDR2 FQNEAQ, per germline (reference sequence). CDR3 sequence reads: CVSSSTGDEQYF. CDR3 DNA: TGTGTCAGCAGCTCCACAGGGGACGAGCAGTACTTC.

The rearrangement uses TRBV5-1 and TRBJ2-5; no definite D call. The CDR3 extends over 13 amino acids. The V end was cut by 5 bases, the J end by 5 bases, with 13 bases between. Germline-derived CDR1 and CDR2 are SGHRS and YFSETQ. The CDR3 loop reads CASRRVPEETQYF. CDR3 DNA: TGCGCCAGCAGAAGAGTTCCAGAGGAGACCCAGTACTTC.

The chain is built from TRBV5-1 and TRBJ2-7, with unresolved D. The CDR3 loop spans 14 amino acids. Per the germline V gene, CDR1 is SGHRS and CDR2 is YFSETQ. The germline V and J ends were trimmed by 4 bases and 1 base, with 12 bases remaining between them. The CDR3 DNA is TGCGCCAGCAGCGCCGAAACTGTGTCCTACGAGCAGTACTTC. This codes for CASSAETVSYEQYF.

This chain joins TRBV6-6 and TRBJ2-4; 12 bases match TRBD1. CDR3 length equals 17 residues. The germline gives CDR1 MNHNY, CDR2 SVGAGI (reference sequence). V was clipped by 6 bases and J by 13 bases; unmatched bases: 19. The DNA of the CDR3 is TGTGCCAGCAGCCGCGGGGGACAGGGGGCAGGTAACAATGAGCAGTACTTC. It translates to CASSRGGQGAGNNEQYF.

This chain links TRBV7-6 with TRBJ2-3; D gene unclear. CDR1 is SGHVS and CDR2 is FNYEAQ in the germline V gene. V was pared by 4 bases and J by 2 bases, with 13 bases between. The CDR3 consists of 15 residues. CDR3 sequence (DNA): TGTGCCAGCAGCTCTACACCCCAGACCACAGATACGCAGTATTTT. Protein sequence: CASSSTPQTTDTQYF. Supplemented by reference TRBV7-6 and TRBJ2-3, the full variable domain reads GAGVSQSPRYKVTKRGQDVALRCDPISGHVSLYWYRQALGQGPEFLTYFNYEAQQDKSGLPNDRFSAERPEGSISTLTIQRTEQRDSAMYRCASSSTPQTTDTQYFGPGTRLTVL.

The CDR3 DNA reads as TGTGCCAGCTCGGAGGGACAGGCCGACCCCCACTATGGCTACACCTTC. Translation: CASSEGQADPHYGYTF. The V gene is TRBV18, the J gene TRBJ1-2, with 8 bases matching TRBD1. The junction had 12 bases not matched to a gene; V was cut back by 6 bases and J by 3 bases. Germline V gene lookup returns CDR1 KGHSH and CDR2 LQKENI. The CDR3 contains 16 residues.

For the CDR3, the DNA is TGCGCCAGCAGCTCCCCGACAGGCTCCTACGAGCAGTACTTC. It codes for CASSSPTGSYEQYF. This chain uses TRBV5-1 with TRBJ2-7, with D possibly being TRBD1 (6 bases). Germline V gives CDR1 SGHRS, CDR2 YFSETQ. The CDR3 runs to 14 residues. The ends were cut back, 3 bases at V and 0 bases at J, with 10 bases in the middle.

V usage is TRBV25-1 and J usage is TRBJ2-1; D might be TRBD2 (6 bases). Germline loops: CDR1 MGHDK, CDR2 SYGVNS. The V and J ends lost 3 bases and 0 bases respectively, with 12 bases between them. The CDR3 is made up of 16 amino acids. CDR3 nucleotide sequence: TGTGCCAGCAGTGAGCCTGGACTAACCTCCTACAATGAGCAGTTCTTC. It specifies CASSEPGLTSYNEQFF. Combining the CDR3 with reference TRBV25-1 and TRBJ2-1 gives the whole variable domain EADIYQTPRYLVIGTGKKITLECSQTMGHDKMYWYQQDPGMELHLIHYSYGVNSTEKGDLSSESTVSRIRTEHFPLTLESARPSHTSQYLCASSEPGLTSYNEQFFGPGTRLTVL.

This rearrangement joins TRBV5-1 to TRBJ2-1, with 11 positions matching TRBD2. V shed 4 bases and J 2 bases; nucleotides not matched to a gene: 8. There are 17 residues in the CDR3. Germline CDR1 and CDR2: SGHRS and YFSETQ. CDR3 region: CASSPGDSGGAYNEQFF. CDR3 in DNA: TGCGCCAGCAGCCCAGGGGATAGCGGGGGGGCCTACAATGAGCAGTTCTTC. Full variable domain (remainder filled in from reference TRBV5-1 and TRBJ2-1): KAGVTQTPRYLIKTRGQQVTLSCSPISGHRSVSWYQQTPGQGLQFLFEYFSETQRNKGNFPGRFSGRQFSNSRSEMNVSTLELGDSALYLCASSPGDSGGAYNEQFFGPGTRLTVL.

This sequence joins TRBV20-1 and TRBJ2-4; a possible D gene is TRBD1 (6 bases). Trimming removed 1 base from V and 4 bases from J, with 8 bases in between. Germline V CDR1 and CDR2: DFQATT, SNEGSKA (reference sequence). CDR3 length: 13 residues. The CDR3 bases are TGCAGTGCTAGAGGCCAGGGGAAAAACATTCAGTACTTC. Translated: CSARGQGKNIQYF.

V usage is TRBV20-1 and J usage is TRBJ2-1; D may be TRBD1 (5 bases). The J call may be faulty, since TRBJ2-7 better matches the DNA end. Germline assignment: CDR1 DFQATT and CDR2 SNEGSKA (reference sequence). The CDR3 is 15 amino acids. The CDR3 protein is CSARPSEGVLYEQYF. CDR3 nucleotide sequence: TGCAGTGCTAGACCGTCGGAAGGGGTCCTCTACGAGCAGTACTTC.